This T cell receptor (beta chain) was recovered during a study of cytomegalovirus exposure and HLA in healthy donors (dated by TCRdb to the late 2010s). Concerning the study at large: An earlier analysis of 587 of the donors reported about 260 Gb of sequence data and about 120 million unique TCR beta sequences obtained from about 180 million T cells. An early release that covered fewer than 800 HLA-typed donors contained about 300 gigabases of sequencing data and 80 million or so unique TCR sequences. Of the 350 to 450 genotyped donors, about 84% fell in the genetic ancestry cluster associated with self-reported Caucasian donors. The aim of the study was to test whether cataloging public T cell receptors could identify signatures of past pathogen exposure. The study used immunosequencing to profile the T cell repertoires of 670 or so subjects and linked those repertoires to cytomegalovirus serostatus. Besides the first cohort of some 670 subjects, a separate validation cohort made up of some 110 different subjects was used. To predict cytomegalovirus infection status, the study combined high-throughput TCR immunosequencing, statistical association of individual TCRs with disease status, and machine learning. A later analysis re-examined previously published TCR beta repertoires from more than 650 donors and added high-resolution HLA genotyping to investigate patterns of TCR occurrence. Rather than using new phenotypic data, the later analysis identified candidate immune exposures from TCR beta sequences and from how often those sequences occurred across donors. An earlier analysis of approximately 500 of the donors applied high-throughput TCR beta sequencing to assess whether each TCR beta V gene segment acted as functional or pseudogenic. Donor age, sex, ethnicity and CMV serostatus were compiled together with the repertoire data. In a later genetic analysis, genome-wide SNP genotypes for about 55% of the roughly 700 donors were used, and that subset was treated as a discovery cohort. All discovery cohort repertoires had been generated using a single sequencing platform. HLA typing included class I and class II loci at four-digit resolution. Typing coverage differed by locus: A, B, C, DRB1 and DQB1 were typed in about 620-640 donors, DQA1 in roughly 510, DPA1 in approximately 610, and DPB1 in around 440. A few DR-DQ haplotypes were treated as single units for association and clustering because of strong linkage in the cohort. Among 300 to 450 genotyped donors of the cohort, an average of approximately 250,000 unique TCR beta nucleotide sequences were sequenced per donor, 15% to 20% of them non-productive. The paper's findings and limits, for the study overall: In a later analysis, most CMV-associated TCR beta chains were found to appear HLA-restricted, with HLA associations seemingly driven largely by CMV exposure. A later analysis associated about 17,000 TCR beta sequences with specific HLA alleles at a false discovery rate of 0.05. In a later analysis, HLA-associated TCR beta chains were found to be more clonally expanded and to have lower generation probabilities than equally common non-associated chains. Because counts were too low, some 17 rarely observed V segments, including chromosome 9 orphons, were left out of the earlier analysis of approximately 580 of the donors. Cytomegalovirus status was reported to be diagnosed by the classifier with high specificity and sensitivity in both the original and validation cohorts. Only TCR beta chains were sequenced in this cohort, and the absence of alpha or paired-chain data limited detectable features. A further reported finding was that TCR beta sequences accurately predicted the HLA-A and HLA-B alleles for most subjects in the first cohort. A few of the identified cytomegalovirus-associated TCR beta chains were confirmed in vitro to be specific for cytomegalovirus antigens. A total of 150 or so TCR beta chains were listed by the study as associated with cytomegalovirus. An association between a missense DCLRE1C variant and V-gene and J-gene trimming of TCR beta chains was found in a later genetic analysis and replicated in an independent cohort. While some public TCRs were present in many individuals, most TCR sequences turned up only very rarely across donors. In an earlier analysis of about 600 of the donors, most TCR beta V segments appeared in productive rearrangements about 87% or about 30% of the time, broadly matching IMGT annotations. Compared with the roughly 710-donor mean, donors in an Asian-associated ancestry cluster had fewer N-insertions in productive TCRs, according to a later genetic analysis. Because the 87-base-pair reads could not distinguish some IMGT-functional V segments, including TRBV6-2 and TRBV6-3, those segments were excluded. The presence/absence analyses assumed that sequencing depth was roughly uniform across donors, and that assumption may not be true. A group of highly shared sequence variants was considered likely to be a technical artifact of the sequencing pipeline. Because HLA typing was unavailable for some donors at each locus, only the typed subset was used in association tests. In a later analysis, TCR association rates were found to vary across HLA loci, with the most associated TCRs seen for DRB1 alleles and the fewest for HLA-C alleles. The authors suggested that the approach could potentially be generalized to other disease states and immunological phenotypes. For the cohort, immune exposure information was limited to CMV serostatus. When HLA alleles, especially DR and DQ, strongly co-occurred, TCR associations were difficult to assign to individual alleles. According to a later analysis, parvovirus B19, influenza, CMV and Epstein-Barr virus appeared linked to several top co-occurrence clusters. Correlated functional status among segregating V segments might reflect linkage disequilibrium, but an unknown experimental factor could not be ruled out.

A note on this clone: This clone's antigen is unknown. Base quality data are lacking; no much larger clone is found one base away.

The cohort consisted of more than 650 healthy bone marrow donors. At the time of sampling, every cohort member was nominally healthy, though immune exposures that went unrecorded were likely present. The donor tested CMV seropositive and was one of the 289 seropositive cohort members. Each donor provided a peripheral blood sample, and peripheral blood mononuclear cells were used for TCR beta sequencing. Genomic DNA was extracted from the blood cell samples with the Qiagen DNeasy Blood Extraction Kit. V lost 6 bases and J lost 2 bases; the stretch between them is 10 bases long. CDR1 is given as ENHRY and CDR2 as SYGVKD, both from the germline V gene. There are 13 amino acids in the CDR3, from cysteine to phenylalanine inclusive. Of the read, only the CDR3 DNA is kept; its 39 bases are in frame from base 1. Libraries were made using the immunoSEQ multiplex PCR assay. The multiplex PCR relied on a mix of 60 forward primers for TCR Vbeta segments and 13 reverse primers for TCR Jbeta segments. The CDR3 region of rearranged TCR beta genes was amplified from genomic DNA with a multiplex PCR assay. The Illumina HiSeq System was used to sequence the amplified TCR beta libraries as 87-base-pair reads. The original pipeline was this. Across the roughly 670 repertoires, a later analysis counted tens of millions of unique TCR beta chains, roughly 11 million of which were shared by at least two donors. A nearest-neighbor algorithm error-corrected the raw reads and collapsed the reads into unique sequences, merging closely related sequences to remove PCR and sequencing errors. To assign V, D and J gene segments, CDR3 sequences were aligned to IMGT reference sequences. For a sequence to be retained, at least a six-nucleotide match to both a V gene segment and a J gene segment was required. A rearrangement counted as productive if the CDR3 had no stop codons and remained in frame with V and J, and every other rearrangement counted as non-productive. Following IMGT convention, CDR3 was defined as the stretch from the second conserved V-encoded cysteine up to the conserved J-encoded phenylalanine. Sequences without an unambiguous match to a single V gene segment were excluded from the earlier analysis of about 640 of the donors. An earlier analysis of 587 of the donors called V segments functional above 56.7% productive rearrangements and segregating when the between-donor standard deviation exceeded 5%. A statistical classification framework was built for diagnosing cytomegalovirus status from the catalog of TCR beta chain sequences. In a later analysis, TCR nucleotide sequences were compared against IMGT/GENE-DB human TR gene sequences so that V and J genes could be assigned. In a later analysis, CDR3 sequences and most-parsimonious VDJ recombination scenarios were assigned using the TCRdist pipeline. In a later analysis, each TCR beta chain was defined by its CDR3 amino acid sequence together with its V-gene family, and reads lacking a unique V-gene family were excluded. In a later analysis, 550 to 650 highly shared, low-generation-probability nucleotide sequences were removed to address suspected cross-contamination and a sequencing artifact. A later analysis calculated a clonal expansion index for each public chain from normalized within-repertoire ranks of inferred template counts. In a later analysis, generation probabilities were computed with a VDJ recombination model fitted to out-of-frame rearrangements, and the resulting probabilities were checked against IGoR. In a later analysis, hypergeometric tests were used to score TCR-TCR, TCR-HLA and TCR-CMV co-occurrence, with a repertoire-size bias correction applied to TCR pairs. A later analysis estimated false discovery rates by permuting HLA or CMV assignments 20 times. In a later analysis, co-occurring TCRs were grouped using DBSCAN, and TCRdist sequence similarity was added for clustering within HLA-allele-positive subsets. Repertoires with fewer than 30,000 or more than 120,000 public chains, plus five repertoires with anomalous nucleotide sharing, were excluded from co-occurrence clustering. TCRdb limited this immuneACCESS table to in-frame rearrangements with V and J called. A share of clones is missing; checked studies link under half to unresolved V genes, and the rest is unexplained. V, J and clone size reflect that table, while D and trimming were determined from the DNA. A total of around 150,000 clones appear in this sample, approximately 80% of them only once. Around 3% of the sample goes to the ten largest clones.

Sequenced material: PBMCs. The receptor comes from a woman in her 40s in good health and CMV-seropositive. The V and J segments used are TRBV10-3 and TRBJ2-5; no confident D gene assignment can be made. The bases read TGTGCCATCAGAACAACAGCTCAAGAGACCCAGTACTTC. This is translated as CAIRTTAQETQYF.